This TCR beta chain was captured in a study of T cell responses to AZD1222 COVID-19 vaccine (dated by TCRdb to the early 2020s). Regarding the study in general: Because spike-specific TCR depth and breadth did not differ between the two schedules, AZD1222 recipients who got a second dose at roughly 4 weeks were pooled with those who got a second dose at roughly 12 weeks. A total of just over 230 trial participants underwent TCR sequencing, of whom roughly 210 had received two doses of AZD1222 and some 25 had received two doses of the MenACWY control vaccine. Trial participants were enrolled by age into 18-55, 56-69 and 70-plus year subgroups, with about 150, 28 and 57 TCR-sequenced participants respectively. Study-wide conclusions, independent of this receptor: After two AZD1222 doses, spike-specific TCR breadth and depth were significantly higher than at day 0 and than in MenACWY recipients. Conclusions about previously exposed vaccinees were limited because only 5 or 6 AZD1222 recipients were SARS-CoV-2 seropositive at baseline. The 56-69-year group was small, and its depth increase did not reach significance, likely because of low power. Vaccine-associated CD4 TCRs spanned the whole spike protein, with dominant responses in regions 160-218 and 743-854. Nearly half of unique spike-specific TCRs reportedly recognized epitopes outside regions mutated in the B.1.351 and B.1.1.7 variants. Participants were mostly white British and included more females than males, and it was suggested by the authors that clonal diversity may have been underestimated. Because no samples from the day 14 peak response were available, repertoires could be characterized only after the peak T cell response.

In light of the paper, this sample's time point label describes: baseline before first vaccination. Vaccinee samples came from UK trials COV001 and COV002, including a single-blind randomized controlled phase 2/3 trial of AZD1222 (ChAdOx1 nCoV-19) in healthy adults. Trial participant PBMC samples were collected at day 0 and day 28 after the second dose for TCRbeta chain sequencing. Deletion took 6 bases off V and 3 bases off J, with a span of 15 bases between the germline ends. The germline V gene sets CDR1 to MNHEY and CDR2 to SVGAGI. The CDR3 has 14 amino acids, counting the end cysteine and phenylalanine. The entry retains the CDR3 DNA only, 42 bases that are in frame from base 1. As regards this clone: Its antigen has not been determined. Within one base of it there is no much larger clone, and no base qualities were kept.

The CDR3 regions of human TCRbeta chains were analyzed by immunosequencing. The paper's processing steps were these. TCRs in the repertoires were matched against a reference library of SARS-CoV-2-specific TCRs that had been generated with the MIRA antigen-specificity platform. Breadth was defined as the fraction of unique TCRs that were SARS-CoV-2-associated, and depth was defined as the fraction of total T cells that were SARS-CoV-2-associated. Each spike-specific TCR was assigned to its reactive spike region and to a CD4 or CD8 class using the MIRA data. Log10-transformed breadth and depth values were compared by one-way ANOVA with Sidak's multiple comparisons tests. TCRdb provides this immuneACCESS table in a form limited to in-frame rearrangements. Some clones are lacking; in checked studies, under half of them reflect an unresolved V gene, and why the rest are absent is not known. V, J and clone size derive from that table, while D and trimming were established from the DNA sequence. This sample has 110,000 to 150,000 clones in its table, and about 90% of those were observed once. The ten top clones hold roughly 3% of the sample.

The TCR comes from an adult in good health. This specimen was peripheral blood, taken on day 0 of AZD1222 vaccination. Rearrangement joined TRBV6-5 to TRBJ2-7; the D gene is perhaps TRBD1 or TRBD2, as each covers 5 bases. At the DNA level, the sequence is TGTGCCAGCAGACTATGGTTGGGGGTCTACGAGCAGTACTTC. It codes for CASRLWLGVYEQYF.